One and the same sample provided the 20 T cell receptor beta chains below, sequenced in a study of CD8 T cells in ankylosing spondylitis. TCRdb re-called the 5' RACE reads through MiXCR, storing one row per CDR3 protein. This table holds 50,000 to 60,000 distinct CDR3 sequences, 7.4% found once. Material: blood, either unsorted or a sorted T cell fraction (not recorded which). The receptors were gathered from a female donor with ankylosing spondylitis or in good health (not recorded which).

CDR3 in DNA: TGTGCCAGCAGCTCCAGTTCTTACTCTGGAAACACCATATATTTT. Its translation: CASSSSSYSGNTIYF. The chain is built from TRBV28 and TRBJ1-3; D unclear. The CDR3 loop spans 15 amino acids. The germline V gene encodes CDR1 MDHEN and CDR2 SYDVKM. The germline V and J ends were trimmed by 6 bases and 0 bases, with 12 bases remaining between them.

In this sample, this clonotype turned up many times. The rearrangement links TRBV3-1 to TRBJ2-3; 8 nucleotides agree with TRBD2. J lost 10 bases, V lost 2 bases, and 20 bases had no gene match. Germline CDR1 and CDR2: LGHDT and YNNKEL (reference sequence). CDR3 length: 18 amino acids. In nucleotides, the CDR3 is TGTGCCAGCAGCCAACACCCAGAGCGGGGGTTTTCTCTAATACCGCAGTATTTT. Translation: CASSQHPERGFSLIPQYF.

This clonotype occurred a few times. The chain combines TRBV18 with TRBJ2-3; no firm D call. From germline, CDR1 is KGHSH and CDR2 LQKENI. CDR3 length equals 14 residues. V shed 6 bases and J shed 0 bases, with 10 bases lying between them. As DNA, the CDR3 is TGTGCCAGCTCCACGGCCGGGAGCACAGATACGCAGTATTTT. Residues: CASSTAGSTDTQYF.

This rearrangement joins TRBV7-2 to TRBJ2-5; possible D gene TRBD1, 6 bases. V lost 1 base, J lost 5 bases, and 14 bases lay in between. Germline loops: CDR1 SGHTA, CDR2 FQGNSA. The CDR3 extends over 15 amino acids. DNA of the CDR3: TGTGCCAGCAGCTTAGTGTCAGGGGCGGGTGAGACCCAGTACTTC. Translation gives CASSLVSGAGETQYF.

The sample holds many counts of this clonotype. J is TRBJ1-2 and V is TRBV3-1; the D is unclear. V shed 0 bases and J shed 7 bases, with 12 bases lying between them. The CDR3 has 14 amino acids. CDR1 is LGHDT and CDR2 is YNNKEL in the germline V gene (reference sequence). The CDR3 loop is CASSQDLVAPGYTF. The CDR3, as DNA: TGTGCCAGCAGCCAAGATCTTGTAGCTCCTGGCTACACCTTC.

This clonotype was counted many times. This chain uses TRBV7-2 with TRBJ1-3, with D possibly matching TRBD1 (6 bases). V lost 7 bases, J lost 0 bases, and 19 bases lay in between. The CDR3 contains 17 residues. CDR1 and CDR2 (germline): SGHTA, FQGNSA. The CDR3, as DNA: TGTGCCAGCACCCTCGGGGGGCTAGGGACCTCTGGAAACACCATATATTTT. Protein product: CASTLGGLGTSGNTIYF.

This clonotype was seen a handful of times. The chain has TRBV11-2 and TRBJ2-2, with D unresolved. Per germline, CDR1 SGHAT and CDR2 FQNNGV. The CDR3 contains 13 residues. V lost 5 bases, J lost 5 bases, and 9 bases lay in between. DNA for the CDR3: TGTGCCAGCAGCGCAGATAGGACCGGGGAGCTGTTTTTT. Translation gives CASSADRTGELFF.

This clonotype has just a few counts. The V gene is TRBV7-2, the J gene TRBJ1-1; possible D gene TRBD1, 6 bases. Germline lookup yields CDR1 SGHTA and CDR2 FQGNSA. The CDR3 sequence is 13 residues long. Trimming left V 5 bases short and J 1 base short, with 8 bases between. The chain's CDR3 is CASSADRNTEAFF. Here the CDR3 DNA reads TGTGCCAGCAGCGCGGACAGGAACACTGAAGCTTTCTTT.

Judged by abundance, this clonotype is medium-sized. This chain uses TRBV5-1 with TRBJ2-7; 10 bases agree with TRBD2. With 4 bases clipped from V and 0 bases from J, the junction kept 7 bases outside the gene matches. CDR1 and CDR2 (germline): SGHRS, YFSETQ. The CDR3 contains 16 residues. CDR3 amino acids: CASSTPSGGFSYEQYF. CDR3 nucleotides: TGCGCCAGCAGCACACCTAGCGGGGGCTTCTCCTACGAGCAGTACTTC.

This clonotype was picked up many times. The V gene is TRBV20-1, the J gene TRBJ2-4, with D possibly being TRBD2 (7 bases). CDR1 and CDR2 from the germline V gene are DFQATT and SNEGSKA (reference sequence). With 1 base removed from V and 6 bases from J, the gap between germline ends came to 22 bases. The CDR3 totals 17 residues. The CDR3 DNA sequence: TGCAGTGCTAGAGTGGGGGGGGGCGCGGGGGAAGGAAACATTCAGTACTTC. This sequence encodes CSARVGGGAGEGNIQYF.

This clonotype has at least ten counts. The J gene is TRBJ2-3, the V gene TRBV5-1; the D gene could be TRBD1 or TRBD2 (5 bases each). V was cut by 3 bases and J by 3 bases, with 11 bases left in between. The V gene's germline CDR1 is SGHRS and CDR2 YFSETQ. The CDR3 is 14 amino acids. The CDR3 coding sequence is TGCGCCAGCAGCTCGGGGCAGGGTACAGATACGCAGTATTTT. Amino acid sequence: CASSSGQGTDTQYF.

On this clonotype itself: A much larger clone differs from this one at a single base, so this may be a read error. The V and J genes are TRBV7-2 and TRBJ1-1; TRBD1 might be the D (5 bases). This CDR3 is built from 15 residues. V lost 5 bases and J 11 bases, leaving 24 bases between the germline ends. Germline loops: CDR1 SGHTA, CDR2 FQGNSA. Written as DNA, the CDR3 is TGTGCCAGCAGCCACGAGGACATGCTGGGGTATGAGGCTTTCTTT. Amino acids: CASSHEDMLGYEAFF. The whole variable domain, filled in from reference TRBV7-2 and TRBJ1-1, reads GAGVSQSPSNKVTEKGKDVELRCDPISGHTALYWYRQSLGQGLEFLIYFQGNSAPDKSGLPSDRFSAERTGGSVSTLTIQRTQQEDSAVYLCASSHEDMLGYEAFFGQGTRLTVV.

The sample holds many counts of this clonotype. The chain combines TRBV5-1 with TRBJ2-7, with D possibly TRBD1 on 5 matching bases. The CDR3 is made up of 14 amino acids. Germline loops: CDR1 SGHRS, CDR2 YFSETQ. The V and J ends lost 3 bases and 2 bases respectively, with 12 bases between them. The CDR3 loop is CASSSQGFAYEQYF. The CDR3 nucleotides are TGCGCCAGCAGCTCGCAGGGATTTGCCTACGAGCAGTACTTC.

Concerning this clonotype itself: A much larger clone differs from this one at a single base, so this may be a read error. V and J are TRBV6-5 and TRBJ1-2, with a tentative D call TRBD1 (6 bases). The germline V and J ends were trimmed by 7 bases and 4 bases, with 13 bases remaining between them. Germline CDR1 MNHEY, CDR2 SVGAGI. The CDR3 totals 13 residues. CDR3 bases: TGTGCCAGCACCGAAACAGGGATCTATGGCTACACCTTC. Residues: CASTETGIYGYTF.

The chain uses TRBV5-1 and TRBJ2-1; 8 bases are shared with TRBD2. Trimming at V came to 0 bases and at J to 7 bases, leaving 9 bases not matched to a gene. There are 16 residues in the CDR3. Germline lookup yields CDR1 SGHRS and CDR2 YFSETQ. The CDR3 nucleotides read TGCGCCAGCAGCTTGGCCGTTGCGGGGGGCAAGAATGAGCAGTTCTTC. As protein: CASSLAVAGGKNEQFF.

This clonotype turned up a few times. The rearrangement joins TRBV5-1 to TRBJ2-5; TRBD2 matches at 8 bases. J gave up 1 base and V 5 bases, and 7 bases lay outside the gene matches. The CDR3 runs to 15 residues. From germline, CDR1 is SGHRS and CDR2 YFSETQ. For the CDR3, the DNA is TGCGCCAGCAGGCCGTTTAGCGGGGTCCAAGAGACCCAGTACTTC. It is translated as CASRPFSGVQETQYF.

Within the sample, this clonotype is medium-sized. The chain links TRBV5-1 to TRBJ2-3, with 8 bases matching TRBD2. With V trimmed by 5 bases and J by 2 bases, 10 bases remained unmatched. This CDR3 region has 16 residues. The V gene's germline CDR1 is SGHRS and CDR2 YFSETQ. CDR3 loop: CASSPNSGDLTDTQYF. The CDR3 DNA reads TGCGCCAGCAGTCCAAATAGCGGGGACCTCACAGATACGCAGTATTTT.

This clonotype came up many times. This sequence joins TRBV29-1 and TRBJ1-1; 11 bases are a match to TRBD1. V dropped 1 base and J dropped 13; count of bases not matched to a gene: 5. The germline gives CDR1 SQVTM, CDR2 ANQGSEA. This CDR3 contains 12 residues. The chain's CDR3 is CSVEGTGGGGFF. CDR3 DNA: TGCAGCGTTGAAGGGACAGGGGGCGGGGGTTTCTTT.

This clonotype has at least ten counts. The chain carries TRBV9 and TRBJ2-3; TRBD1 matches 7 bases. CDR3 length: 15 amino acids. Unmatched junction bases numbered 5, after V lost 3 bases and J lost 1 base. Germline assignment: CDR1 SGDLS and CDR2 YYNGEE. The CDR3 loop reads CASSGRGTGTDTQYF. DNA for the CDR3: TGTGCCAGCAGCGGTCGAGGGACAGGCACAGATACGCAGTATTTT.

This clonotype occurred many times. The J gene is TRBJ2-5, the V gene TRBV24-1; TRBD1 matches 10 bases. The germline CDR1 and CDR2 sequences are KGHDR and SFDVKD. CDR3 length equals 13 residues. The V and J ends lost 9 bases and 6 bases, in that order; junction bases with no gene match: 6. CDR3 sequence: CATPTGGGQTQYF. The CDR3 DNA sequence: TGTGCCACCCCGACAGGGGGCGGGCAGACCCAGTACTTC.